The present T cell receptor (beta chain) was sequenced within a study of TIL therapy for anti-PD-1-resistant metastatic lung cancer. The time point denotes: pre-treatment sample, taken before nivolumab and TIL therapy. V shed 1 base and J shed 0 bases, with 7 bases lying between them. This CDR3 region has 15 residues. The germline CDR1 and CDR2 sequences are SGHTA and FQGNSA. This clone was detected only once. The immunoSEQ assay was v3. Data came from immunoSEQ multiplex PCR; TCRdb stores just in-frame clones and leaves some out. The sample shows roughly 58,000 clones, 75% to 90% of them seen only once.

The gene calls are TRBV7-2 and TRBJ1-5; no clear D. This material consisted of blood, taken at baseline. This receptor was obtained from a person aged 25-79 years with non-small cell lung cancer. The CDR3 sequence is CASSLDVSSNQPQHF. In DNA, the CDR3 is TGTGCCAGCAGCTTAGACGTGAGTAGCAATCAGCCCCAGCATTTT.